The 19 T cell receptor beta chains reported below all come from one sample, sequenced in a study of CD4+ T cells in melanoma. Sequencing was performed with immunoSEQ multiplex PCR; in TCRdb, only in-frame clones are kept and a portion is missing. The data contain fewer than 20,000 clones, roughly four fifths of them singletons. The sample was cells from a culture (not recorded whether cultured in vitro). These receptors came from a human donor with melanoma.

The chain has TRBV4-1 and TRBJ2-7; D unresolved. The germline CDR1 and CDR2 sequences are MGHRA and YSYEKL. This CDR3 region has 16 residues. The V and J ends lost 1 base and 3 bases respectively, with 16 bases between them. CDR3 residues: CASSQGPLRRYYEQYF. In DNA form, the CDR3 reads TGCGCCAGCAGCCAAGGGCCGCTCCGACGGTACTACGAGCAGTACTTC.

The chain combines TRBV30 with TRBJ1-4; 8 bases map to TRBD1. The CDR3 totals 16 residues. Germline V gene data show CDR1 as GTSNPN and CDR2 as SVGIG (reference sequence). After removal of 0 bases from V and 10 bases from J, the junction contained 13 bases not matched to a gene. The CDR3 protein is CAWSVRRTGLMGKLFF. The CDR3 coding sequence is TGTGCCTGGAGTGTACGTCGGACAGGGCTAATGGGAAAACTGTTTTTT.

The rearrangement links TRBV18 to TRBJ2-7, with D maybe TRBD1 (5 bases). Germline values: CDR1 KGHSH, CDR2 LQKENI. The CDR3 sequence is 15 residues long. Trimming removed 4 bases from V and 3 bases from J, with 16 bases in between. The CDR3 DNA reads TGTGCCAGCTCACGGACGGCGACAGACCTCTACGAGCAGTACTTC. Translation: CASSRTATDLYEQYF. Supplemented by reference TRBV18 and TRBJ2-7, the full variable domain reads NAGVMQNPRHLVRRRGQEARLRCSPMKGHSHVYWYRQLPEEGLKFMVYLQKENIIDESGMPKERFSAEFPKEGPSILRIQQVVRGDSAAYFCASSRTATDLYEQYFGPGTRLTVT.

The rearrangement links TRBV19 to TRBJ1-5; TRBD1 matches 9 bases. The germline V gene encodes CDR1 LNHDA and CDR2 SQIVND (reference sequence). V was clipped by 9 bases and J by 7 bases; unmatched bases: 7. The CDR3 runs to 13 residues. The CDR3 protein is CASSRDREQPQHF. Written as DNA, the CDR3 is TGTGCCAGCTCCCGGGACAGGGAGCAGCCCCAGCATTTT.

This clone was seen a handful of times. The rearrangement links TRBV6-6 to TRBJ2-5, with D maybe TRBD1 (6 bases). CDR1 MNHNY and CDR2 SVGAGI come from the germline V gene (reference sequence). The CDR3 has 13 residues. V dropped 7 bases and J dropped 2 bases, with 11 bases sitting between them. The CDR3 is CASTSGQQETQYF. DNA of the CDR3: TGTGCCAGCACCAGCGGACAGCAAGAGACCCAGTACTTC.

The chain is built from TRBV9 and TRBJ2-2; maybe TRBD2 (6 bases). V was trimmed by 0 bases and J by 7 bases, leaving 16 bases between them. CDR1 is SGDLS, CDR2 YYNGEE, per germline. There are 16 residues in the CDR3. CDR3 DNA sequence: TGTGCCAGCAGCGTAGCTCACAGCCGGGGGATCGGGGAGCTGTTTTTT. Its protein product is CASSVAHSRGIGELFF.

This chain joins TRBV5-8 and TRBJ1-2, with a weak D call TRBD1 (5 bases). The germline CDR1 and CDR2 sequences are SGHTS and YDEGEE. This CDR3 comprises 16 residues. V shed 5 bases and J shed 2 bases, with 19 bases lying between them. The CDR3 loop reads CASSTPIGRQNYGYTF. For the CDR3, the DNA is TGTGCCAGCAGTACCCCGATCGGCAGACAGAACTATGGCTACACCTTC. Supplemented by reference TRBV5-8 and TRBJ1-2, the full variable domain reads EAGVTQSPTHLIKTRGQQATLRCSPISGHTSVYWYQQALGLGLQFLLWYDEGEERNRGNFPPRFSGRQFPNYSSELNVNALELEDSALYLCASSTPIGRQNYGYTFGSGTRLTVV.

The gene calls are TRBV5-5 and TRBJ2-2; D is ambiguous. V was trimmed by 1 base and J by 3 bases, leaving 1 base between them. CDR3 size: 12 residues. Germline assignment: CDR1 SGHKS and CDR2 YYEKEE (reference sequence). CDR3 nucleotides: TGTGCCAGCAGCTTGTACACCGGGGAGCTGTTTTTT. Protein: CASSLYTGELFF.

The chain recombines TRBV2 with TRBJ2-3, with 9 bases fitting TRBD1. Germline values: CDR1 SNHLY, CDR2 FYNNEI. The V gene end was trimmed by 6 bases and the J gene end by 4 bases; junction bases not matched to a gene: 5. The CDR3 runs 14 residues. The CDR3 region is CASRSGQGPDTQYF. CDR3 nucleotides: TGTGCCAGCAGGTCGGGACAGGGCCCAGATACGCAGTATTTT.

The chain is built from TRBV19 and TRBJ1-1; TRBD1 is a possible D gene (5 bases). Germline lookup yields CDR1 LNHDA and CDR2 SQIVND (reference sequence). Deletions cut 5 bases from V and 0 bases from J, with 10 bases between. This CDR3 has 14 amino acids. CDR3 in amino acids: CASSLGLMNTEAFF. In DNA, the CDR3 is TGTGCCAGTAGTTTGGGACTCATGAACACTGAAGCTTTCTTT.

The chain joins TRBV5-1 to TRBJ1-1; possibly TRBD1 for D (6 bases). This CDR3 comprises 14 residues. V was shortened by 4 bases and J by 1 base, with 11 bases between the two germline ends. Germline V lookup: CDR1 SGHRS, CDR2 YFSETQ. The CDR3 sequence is CASSANRANTEAFF. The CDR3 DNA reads TGCGCCAGCAGCGCAAACAGGGCGAACACTGAAGCTTTCTTT.

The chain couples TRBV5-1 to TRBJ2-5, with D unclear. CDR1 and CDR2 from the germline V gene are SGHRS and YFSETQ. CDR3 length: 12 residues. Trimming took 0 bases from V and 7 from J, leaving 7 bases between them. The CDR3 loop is CASSLEGPTQYF. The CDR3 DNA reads TGCGCCAGCAGCTTGGAGGGTCCGACCCAGTACTTC.

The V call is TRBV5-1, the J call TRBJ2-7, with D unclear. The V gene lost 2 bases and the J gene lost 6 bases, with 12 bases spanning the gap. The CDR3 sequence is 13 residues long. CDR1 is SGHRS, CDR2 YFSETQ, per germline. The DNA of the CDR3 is TGCGCCAGCAGCTTCGACACCAGAACCGAGCAGTACTTC. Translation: CASSFDTRTEQYF.

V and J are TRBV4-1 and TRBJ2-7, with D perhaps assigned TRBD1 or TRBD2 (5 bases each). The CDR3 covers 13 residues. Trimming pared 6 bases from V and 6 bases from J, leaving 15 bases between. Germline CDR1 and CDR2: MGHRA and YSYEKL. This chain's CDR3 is CASSLGTHIEQYF. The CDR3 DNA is TGCGCCAGCAGTTTGGGGACCCACATCGAGCAGTACTTC.

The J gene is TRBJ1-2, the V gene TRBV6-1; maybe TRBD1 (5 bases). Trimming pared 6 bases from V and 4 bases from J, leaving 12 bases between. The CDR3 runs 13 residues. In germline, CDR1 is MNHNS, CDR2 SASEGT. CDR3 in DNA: TGTGCCAGCAGCGACGACAGTTCCTATGGCTACACCTTC. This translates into CASSDDSSYGYTF.

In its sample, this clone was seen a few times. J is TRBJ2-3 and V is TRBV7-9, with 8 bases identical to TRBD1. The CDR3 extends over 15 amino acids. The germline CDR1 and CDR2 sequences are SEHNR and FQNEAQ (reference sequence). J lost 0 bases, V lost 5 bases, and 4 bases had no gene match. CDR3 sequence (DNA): TGTGCCAGCAGCGGGACAGGAGCTAGCACAGATACGCAGTATTTT. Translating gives CASSGTGASTDTQYF.

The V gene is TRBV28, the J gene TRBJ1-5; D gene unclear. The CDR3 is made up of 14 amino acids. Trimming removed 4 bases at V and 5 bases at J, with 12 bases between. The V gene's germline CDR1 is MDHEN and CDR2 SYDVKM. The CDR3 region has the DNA TGTGCCAGCAGTTCCCCGGCCGGGGATCAGCCCCAGCATTTT. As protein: CASSSPAGDQPQHF.

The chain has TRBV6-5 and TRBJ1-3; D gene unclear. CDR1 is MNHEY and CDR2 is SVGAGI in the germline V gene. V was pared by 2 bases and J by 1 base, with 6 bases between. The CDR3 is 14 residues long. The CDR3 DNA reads TGTGCCAGCAGTTACGGGTTTTCTGGAAACACCATATATTTT. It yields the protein CASSYGFSGNTIYF.

CDR3: CASSATVSGNTIYF. DNA for the CDR3: TGTGCCAGCAGTGCCACCGTCTCTGGAAACACCATATATTTT. The rearrangement uses TRBV27 and TRBJ1-3; D unresolved. This CDR3 spans 14 amino acids. Germline CDR1 MNHEY, CDR2 SMNVEV (reference sequence). V was trimmed by 5 bases and J by 0 bases, leaving 8 bases between them.